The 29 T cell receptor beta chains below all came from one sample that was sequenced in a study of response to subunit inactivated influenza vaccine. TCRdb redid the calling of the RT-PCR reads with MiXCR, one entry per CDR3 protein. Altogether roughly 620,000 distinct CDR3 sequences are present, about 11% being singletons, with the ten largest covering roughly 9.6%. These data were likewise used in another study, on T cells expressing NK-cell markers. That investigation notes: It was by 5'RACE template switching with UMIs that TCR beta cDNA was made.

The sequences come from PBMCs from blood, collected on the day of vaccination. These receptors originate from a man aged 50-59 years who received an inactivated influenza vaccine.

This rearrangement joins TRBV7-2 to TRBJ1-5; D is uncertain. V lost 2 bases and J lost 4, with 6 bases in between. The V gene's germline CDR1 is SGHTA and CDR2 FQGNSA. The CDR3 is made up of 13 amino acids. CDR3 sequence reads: CASSLHRNQPQHF. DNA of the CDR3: TGTGCCAGCAGCTTACATAGAAATCAGCCCCAGCATTTT.

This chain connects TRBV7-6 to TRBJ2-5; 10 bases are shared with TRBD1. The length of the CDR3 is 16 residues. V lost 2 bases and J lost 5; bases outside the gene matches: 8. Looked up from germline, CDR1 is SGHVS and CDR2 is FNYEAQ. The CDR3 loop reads CASSLNIGQGVETQYF. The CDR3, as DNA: TGTGCCAGCAGCTTAAACATCGGACAGGGGGTTGAGACCCAGTACTTC.

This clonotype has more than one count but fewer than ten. The CDR3 DNA is TGTGCCAGCAGCCAAATTGGTAGCGGGCCCTACGAGCAGTACTTC. Its protein product is CASSQIGSGPYEQYF. The J gene is TRBJ2-7, the V gene TRBV27; 7 bases align to TRBD2. V gave up 6 bases and J gave up 2 bases; unmatched junction bases: 10. Germline V gives CDR1 MNHEY, CDR2 SMNVEV (reference sequence). This CDR3 has 15 amino acids.

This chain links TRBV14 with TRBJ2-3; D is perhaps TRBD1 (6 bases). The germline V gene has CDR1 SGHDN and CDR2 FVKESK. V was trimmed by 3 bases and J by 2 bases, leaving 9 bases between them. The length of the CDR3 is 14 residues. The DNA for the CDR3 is TGTGCCAGCAGCCAGGGACACCCCACAGATACGCAGTATTTT. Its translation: CASSQGHPTDTQYF.

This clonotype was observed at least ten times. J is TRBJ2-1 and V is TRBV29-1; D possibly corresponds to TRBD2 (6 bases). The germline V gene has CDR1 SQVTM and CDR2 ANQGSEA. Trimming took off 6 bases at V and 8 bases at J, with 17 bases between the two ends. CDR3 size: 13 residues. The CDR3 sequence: CSVRPGATYEQFF. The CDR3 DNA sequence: TGCAGCGTCCGGCCGGGAGCCACATATGAGCAGTTCTTC.

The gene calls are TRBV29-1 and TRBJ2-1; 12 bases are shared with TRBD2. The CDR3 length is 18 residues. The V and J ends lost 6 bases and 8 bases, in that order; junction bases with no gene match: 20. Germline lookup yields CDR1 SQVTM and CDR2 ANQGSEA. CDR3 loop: CSVGMTSGRSMGGDEQFF. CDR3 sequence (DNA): TGCAGCGTCGGGATGACTAGCGGGAGATCCATGGGGGGGGATGAGCAGTTCTTC.

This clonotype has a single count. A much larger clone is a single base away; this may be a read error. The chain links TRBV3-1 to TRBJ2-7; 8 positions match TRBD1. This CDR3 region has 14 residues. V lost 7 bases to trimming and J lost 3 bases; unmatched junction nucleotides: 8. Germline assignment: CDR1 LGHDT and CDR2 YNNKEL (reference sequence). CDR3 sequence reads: CASTCGTGNYEQYF. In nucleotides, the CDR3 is TGTGCCAGCACGTGCGGGACAGGCAACTACGAGCAGTACTTC.

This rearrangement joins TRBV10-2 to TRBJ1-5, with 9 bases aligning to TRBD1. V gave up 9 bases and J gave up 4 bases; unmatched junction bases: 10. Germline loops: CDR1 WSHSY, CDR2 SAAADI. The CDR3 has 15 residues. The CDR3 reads CASGPGQGFNQPQHF. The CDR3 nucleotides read TGCGCCAGTGGTCCGGGACAGGGTTTTAATCAGCCCCAGCATTTT.

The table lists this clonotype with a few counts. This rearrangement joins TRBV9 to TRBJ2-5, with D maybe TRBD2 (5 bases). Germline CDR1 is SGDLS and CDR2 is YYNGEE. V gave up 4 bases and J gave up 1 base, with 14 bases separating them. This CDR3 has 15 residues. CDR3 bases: TGTGCCAGCAGCAAGGCGGGTGGCATCCAAGAGACCCAGTACTTC. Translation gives CASSKAGGIQETQYF.

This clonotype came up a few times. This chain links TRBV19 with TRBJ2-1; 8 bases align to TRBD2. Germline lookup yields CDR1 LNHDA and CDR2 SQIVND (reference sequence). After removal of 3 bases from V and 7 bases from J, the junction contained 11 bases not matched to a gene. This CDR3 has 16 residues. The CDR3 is CASSMGTSLFRNEQFF. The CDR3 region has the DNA TGTGCCAGTAGTATGGGGACTAGTTTGTTTAGGAATGAGCAGTTCTTC.

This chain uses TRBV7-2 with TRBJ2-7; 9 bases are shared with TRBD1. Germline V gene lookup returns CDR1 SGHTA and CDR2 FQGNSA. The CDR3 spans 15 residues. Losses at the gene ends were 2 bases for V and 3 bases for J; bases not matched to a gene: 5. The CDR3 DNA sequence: TGTGCCAGCAGCTTAACGAGGGGACAGGGCTACGAGCAGTACTTC. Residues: CASSLTRGQGYEQYF.

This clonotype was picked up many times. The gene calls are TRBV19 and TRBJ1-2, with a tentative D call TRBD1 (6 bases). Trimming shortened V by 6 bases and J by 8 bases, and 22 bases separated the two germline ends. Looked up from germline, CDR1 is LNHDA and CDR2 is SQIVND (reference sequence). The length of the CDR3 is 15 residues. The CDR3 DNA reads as TGTGCCAGTAGCCCCGGACAGTCCCGATGGGAAGGCTACACCTTC. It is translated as CASSPGQSRWEGYTF.

CDR3 DNA: TGCGCCAGCAGCCAAGCACAGGGTCTGTACGAGCAGTACTTC. Translating gives CASSQAQGLYEQYF. The rearrangement joins TRBV4-1 to TRBJ2-7, with D possibly TRBD1 on 6 matching bases. CDR3 size: 14 residues. The V gene's germline CDR1 is MGHRA and CDR2 YSYEKL. V lost 1 base, J lost 4 bases, and 11 bases lay in between.

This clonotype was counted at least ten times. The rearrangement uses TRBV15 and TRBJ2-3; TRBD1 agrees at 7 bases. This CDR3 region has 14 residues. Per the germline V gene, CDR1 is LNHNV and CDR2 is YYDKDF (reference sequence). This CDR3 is CSSRDREDTDTQYF. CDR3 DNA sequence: TGTTCGTCCCGGGACAGAGAAGACACAGATACGCAGTATTTT.

Written as DNA, the CDR3 is TGCAGTGCTCGGAAGCAGGGGGCGAACACCTTC. This gives the protein CSARKQGANTF. The rearrangement uses TRBV20-1 and TRBJ1-2; TRBD1 agrees at 8 bases. The J segment lost 12 bases and the V segment lost 5 bases, leaving 8 bases of the junction unmatched. This CDR3 has 11 amino acids. Germline V gives CDR1 DFQATT, CDR2 SNEGSKA (reference sequence).

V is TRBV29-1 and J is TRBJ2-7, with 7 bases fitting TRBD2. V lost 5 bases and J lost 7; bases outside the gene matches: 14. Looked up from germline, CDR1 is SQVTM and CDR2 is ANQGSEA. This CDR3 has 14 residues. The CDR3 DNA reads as TGCAGCGTTCAAGGGCTAGCGGAACCCCTTGAGCAGTACTTC. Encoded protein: CSVQGLAEPLEQYF.

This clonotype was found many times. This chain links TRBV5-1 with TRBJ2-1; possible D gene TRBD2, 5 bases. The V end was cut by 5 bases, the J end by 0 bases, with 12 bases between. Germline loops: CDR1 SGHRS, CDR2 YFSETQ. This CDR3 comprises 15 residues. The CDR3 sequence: CASRIASSSYNEQFF. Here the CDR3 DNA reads TGCGCCAGCAGAATAGCGTCCAGCTCCTACAATGAGCAGTTCTTC.

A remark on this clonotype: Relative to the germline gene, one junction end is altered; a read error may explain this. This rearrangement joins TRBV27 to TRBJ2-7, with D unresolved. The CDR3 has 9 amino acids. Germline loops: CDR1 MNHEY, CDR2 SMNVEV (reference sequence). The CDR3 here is CDSSLKQYF. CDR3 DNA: TGTGACAGCAGTTTAAAGCAGTACTTC.

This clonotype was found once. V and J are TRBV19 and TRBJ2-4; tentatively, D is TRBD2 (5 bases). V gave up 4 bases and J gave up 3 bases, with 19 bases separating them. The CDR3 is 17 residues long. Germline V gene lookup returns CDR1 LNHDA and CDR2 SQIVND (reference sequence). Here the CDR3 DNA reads TGTGCCAGTAGTACGATGGGAGCTGGGAGCGGCAAAAACATTCAGTACTTC. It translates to CASSTMGAGSGKNIQYF.

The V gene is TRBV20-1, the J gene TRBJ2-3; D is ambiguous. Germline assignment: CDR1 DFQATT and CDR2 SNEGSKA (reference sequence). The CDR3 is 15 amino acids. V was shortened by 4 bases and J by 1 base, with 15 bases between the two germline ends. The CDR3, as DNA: TGCAGTGCTAAGGGTGTAGTCCCCCGCACAGATACGCAGTATTTT. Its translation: CSAKGVVPRTDTQYF.

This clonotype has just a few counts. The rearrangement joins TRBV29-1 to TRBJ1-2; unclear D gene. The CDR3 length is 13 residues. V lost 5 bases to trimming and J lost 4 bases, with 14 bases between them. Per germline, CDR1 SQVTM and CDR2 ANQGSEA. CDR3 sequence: CSVPGSPSYGYTF. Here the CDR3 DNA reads TGCAGCGTTCCGGGGAGCCCGTCCTATGGCTACACCTTC.

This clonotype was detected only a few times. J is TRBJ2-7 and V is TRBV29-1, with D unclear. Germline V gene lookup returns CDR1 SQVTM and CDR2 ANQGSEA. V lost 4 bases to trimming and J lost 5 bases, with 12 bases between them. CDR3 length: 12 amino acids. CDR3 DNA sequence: TGCAGCGTTGTAGGCCTTGTGCACGAGCAGTACTTC. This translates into CSVVGLVHEQYF.

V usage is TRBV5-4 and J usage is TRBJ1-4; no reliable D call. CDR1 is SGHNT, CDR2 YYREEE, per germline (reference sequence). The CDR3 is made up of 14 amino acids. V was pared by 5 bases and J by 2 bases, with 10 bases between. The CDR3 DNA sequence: TGTGCCAGCAGGCCGACACCTACTAATGAAAAACTGTTTTTT. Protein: CASRPTPTNEKLFF. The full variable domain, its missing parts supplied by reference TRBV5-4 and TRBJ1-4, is ETGVTQSPTHLIKTRGQQVTLRCSSQSGHNTVSWYQQALGQGPQFIFQYYREEENGRGNFPPRFSGLQFPNYSSELNVNALELDDSALYLCASRPTPTNEKLFFGSGTQLSVL.

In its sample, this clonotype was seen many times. In DNA form, the CDR3 reads TGTGCCATCAGTTCGGGACAGCCAACGGTGGCTGGGGCCAACGTCCTGACTTTC. Residues: CAISSGQPTVAGANVLTF. The rearrangement joins TRBV10-3 to TRBJ2-6; 7 bases are shared with TRBD1. The CDR3 contains 18 residues. From germline, CDR1 is ENHRY and CDR2 SYGVKD. The trim removed 5 bases at V and 2 bases at J, leaving 12 bases unmatched.

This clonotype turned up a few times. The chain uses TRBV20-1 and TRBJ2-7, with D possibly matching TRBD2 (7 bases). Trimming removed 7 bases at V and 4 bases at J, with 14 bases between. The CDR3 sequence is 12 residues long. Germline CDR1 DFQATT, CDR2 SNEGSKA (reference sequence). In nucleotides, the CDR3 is TGCAGTGTTGCGGCGGGGGCTTACGAGCAGTACTTC. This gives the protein CSVAAGAYEQYF.

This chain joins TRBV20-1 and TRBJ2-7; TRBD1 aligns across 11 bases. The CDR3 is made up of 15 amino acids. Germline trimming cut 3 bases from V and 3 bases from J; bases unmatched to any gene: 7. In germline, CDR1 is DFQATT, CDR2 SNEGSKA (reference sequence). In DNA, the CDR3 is TGCAGTGCTAGTGACTTGGGACAGGGGGTCTACGAGCAGTACTTC. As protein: CSASDLGQGVYEQYF.

This CDR3 reads CASSGDRGPYEQYF. The CDR3, as DNA: TGTGCCAGCAGCGGGGACAGGGGGCCCTACGAGCAGTACTTC. This chain connects TRBV7-2 to TRBJ2-7; 12 bases are shared with TRBD1. Looked up from germline, CDR1 is SGHTA and CDR2 is FQGNSA. CDR3 length: 14 amino acids. J was trimmed by 2 bases and V by 5 bases; bases with no gene match: 1.

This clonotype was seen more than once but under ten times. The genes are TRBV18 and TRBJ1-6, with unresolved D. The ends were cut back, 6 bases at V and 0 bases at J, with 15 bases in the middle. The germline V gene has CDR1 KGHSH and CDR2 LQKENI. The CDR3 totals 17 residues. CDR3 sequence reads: CASSQQSPSSYNSPLHF. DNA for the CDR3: TGTGCCAGCTCCCAGCAGTCCCCAAGCTCCTATAATTCACCCCTCCACTTT.

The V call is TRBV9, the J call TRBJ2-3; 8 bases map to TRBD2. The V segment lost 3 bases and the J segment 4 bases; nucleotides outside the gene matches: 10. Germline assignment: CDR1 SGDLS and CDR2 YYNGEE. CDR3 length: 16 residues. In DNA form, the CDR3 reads TGTGCCAGCAGCGGGCGACTAGCGCGTTTTCCAGATACGCAGTATTTT. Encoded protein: CASSGRLARFPDTQYF.